Following are 17 T cell receptor beta chains from one sample sequenced in a study of blood T cell repertoires in COVID-19. The table came from immunoSEQ multiplex PCR; TCRdb's copy has only in-frame clones and leaves some out. The sample lists around 33,000 clones, roughly three quarters seen once, with around 16% in the top ten. Sequenced material: peripheral blood. The receptors were sampled from a human donor in a cohort sampled during active COVID-19.

J is TRBJ1-4 and V is TRBV5-1; 9 bases align to TRBD1. Germline V gene sequence: CDR1 SGHRS, CDR2 YFSETQ. V trimming: 2 bases; J trimming: 0 bases; junction bases outside the gene matches: 8. This CDR3 is built from 18 residues. Here the CDR3 DNA reads TGCGCCAGCAGCTTAAGGGGACAGGGACTTGCAACTAATGAAAAACTGTTTTTT. The encoded protein is CASSLRGQGLATNEKLFF. Looking up the rest from reference TRBV5-1 and TRBJ1-4 gives the full variable domain: KAGVTQTPRYLIKTRGQQVTLSCSPISGHRSVSWYQQTPGQGLQFLFEYFSETQRNKGNFPGRFSGRQFSNSRSEMNVSTLELGDSALYLCASSLRGQGLATNEKLFFGSGTQLSVL.

The DNA for the CDR3 is TGTGCCAGCAGCGTCGGACTAGCGGGAGGTGGGGGCAGCACAGATACGCAGTATTTT. This translates into CASSVGLAGGGGSTDTQYF. The rearrangement uses TRBV9 and TRBJ2-3; the match to TRBD2 covers 14 bases. The J segment lost 0 bases and the V segment lost 2 bases, leaving 8 bases of the junction unmatched. The CDR3 is made up of 19 amino acids. The V gene's germline CDR1 is SGDLS and CDR2 YYNGEE.

The J gene is TRBJ2-2, the V gene TRBV5-1; possibly TRBD2 for D (6 bases). Trimming removed 0 bases from V and 4 bases from J, with 16 bases in between. The CDR3 has 17 residues. Germline-derived CDR1 and CDR2 are SGHRS and YFSETQ. CDR3 in DNA: TGCGCCAGCAGCTTGGTCTTCGGGGGTGGCAGCACCGGGGAGCTGTTTTTT. As protein: CASSLVFGGGSTGELFF.

The chain joins TRBV5-1 to TRBJ2-2; the match to TRBD1 covers 7 bases. This CDR3 is 14 amino acids long. Germline CDR1 SGHRS, CDR2 YFSETQ. The junction had 4 bases not matched to a gene; V was cut back by 0 bases and J by 8 bases. The CDR3 region is CASSLDRGPGELFF. The CDR3 DNA reads TGCGCCAGCAGCTTGGACAGGGGACCGGGGGAGCTGTTTTTT. The complete variable domain, with remaining parts taken from reference TRBV5-1 and TRBJ2-2, reads KAGVTQTPRYLIKTRGQQVTLSCSPISGHRSVSWYQQTPGQGLQFLFEYFSETQRNKGNFPGRFSGRQFSNSRSEMNVSTLELGDSALYLCASSLDRGPGELFFGEGSRLTVL.

As DNA, the CDR3 is TGTGCCAGCAGTTACGGTTGGCAGAATGAGCAGTTCTTC. It is translated as CASSYGWQNEQFF. This sequence joins TRBV6-5 and TRBJ2-1; D unclear. Germline V gene lookup returns CDR1 MNHEY and CDR2 SVGAGI. This CDR3 is built from 13 residues. V gave up 2 bases and J gave up 7 bases, with 9 bases separating them.

The chain carries TRBV27 and TRBJ2-1; 7 nucleotides line up with TRBD2. Germline V gene lookup returns CDR1 MNHEY and CDR2 SMNVEV (reference sequence). This CDR3 is built from 14 residues. J was trimmed by 3 bases and V by 11 bases; bases with no gene match: 10. In DNA form, the CDR3 reads TGTGCCTCCCAGCGGGGTGGGGTCTACAATGAGCAGTTCTTC. Its translation is CASQRGGVYNEQFF.

The chain combines TRBV28 with TRBJ1-2, with 10 bases that match TRBD1. The CDR3 spans 15 residues. Per the germline V gene, CDR1 is MDHEN and CDR2 is SYDVKM. The ends lost 8 bases at V and 6 bases at J; junction bases unmatched: 12. In DNA, the CDR3 is TGTGCCAGCGCTCGACCGGGACAGGGGATAAATGGCTACACCTTC. Its translation: CASARPGQGINGYTF.

The chain is built from TRBV7-9 and TRBJ2-2, with D possibly being TRBD1 (5 bases). Per the germline V gene, CDR1 is SEHNR and CDR2 is FQNEAQ (reference sequence). The V end was cut by 0 bases, the J end by 5 bases, with 13 bases between. CDR3 length: 16 residues. The CDR3 DNA reads as TGTGCCAGCAGCTTAGCTCTCGCAGGGAATACCGGGGAGCTGTTTTTT. Amino acid sequence: CASSLALAGNTGELFF.

This chain joins TRBV7-8 and TRBJ1-2, with 8 positions matching TRBD1. Trimming took 8 bases from V and 4 from J; bases not matched to a gene: 12. Germline assignment: CDR1 SGHVS and CDR2 FQNEAQ. The CDR3 totals 15 residues. This chain's CDR3 is CASVLGQGTLYGYTF. Written as DNA, the CDR3 is TGTGCCAGCGTCCTCGGACAGGGAACACTCTATGGCTACACCTTC.

The chain couples TRBV7-2 to TRBJ1-2, with D maybe TRBD1 (5 bases). Germline CDR1 SGHTA, CDR2 FQGNSA. The germline V and J ends were trimmed by 5 bases and 0 bases, with 22 bases remaining between them. CDR3 length: 18 residues. The CDR3 DNA sequence: TGTGCCAGCAGCAAGACAGCGCCTTCGTTCTATACTAACTATGGCTACACCTTC. Translation gives CASSKTAPSFYTNYGYTF. Full variable domain (outside the CDR3, taken from reference TRBV7-2 and TRBJ1-2): GAGVSQSPSNKVTEKGKDVELRCDPISGHTALYWYRQSLGQGLEFLIYFQGNSAPDKSGLPSDRFSAERTGGSVSTLTIQRTQQEDSAVYLCASSKTAPSFYTNYGYTFGSGTRLTVV.

The V call is TRBV18, the J call TRBJ2-1, with a tentative D call TRBD2 (6 bases). The CDR3 loop spans 14 amino acids. The germline V gene has CDR1 KGHSH and CDR2 LQKENI. Trimming stripped 3 bases from V and 10 bases from J, with 16 bases between. The CDR3 region has the DNA TGTGCCAGCTCACCGGATCACCAAGGGAGGGAGCAGTTCTTC. It specifies CASSPDHQGREQFF.

CDR3 protein: CASSQVAGANYGYTF. The CDR3 bases are TGTGCCAGCAGCCAAGTTGCGGGAGCTAACTATGGCTACACCTTC. The chain employs TRBV3-1 (or the pseudogene TRBV3-2) and TRBJ1-2; no definite D call. This CDR3 has 15 residues. Trimming pared 1 base from V and 0 bases from J, leaving 9 bases between. Germline V gene sequence: CDR1 LGHDT, CDR2 YNNKEL (reference sequence).

The rearrangement joins TRBV5-4 to TRBJ1-2; TRBD1 agrees at 8 bases. CDR1 SGHNT and CDR2 YYREEE come from the germline V gene (reference sequence). The CDR3 covers 14 residues. The trim removed 3 bases at V and 2 bases at J, leaving 3 bases unmatched. Here the CDR3 DNA reads TGTGCCAGCAGCTCGAGACAGGGGAACTATGGCTACACCTTC. Translated, it gives CASSSRQGNYGYTF.

The chain combines TRBV7-2 with TRBJ2-3; D is possibly TRBD2 (5 bases). Trimming removed 3 bases from V and 0 bases from J, with 10 bases in between. Looked up from germline, CDR1 is SGHTA and CDR2 is FQGNSA. This CDR3 has 15 amino acids. The CDR3 reads CASSFTERSTDTQYF. CDR3 coding DNA: TGTGCCAGCAGCTTTACGGAGCGGAGCACAGATACGCAGTATTTT.

The chain joins TRBV7-2 to TRBJ1-2, with D tentatively TRBD1 (6 bases). Germline CDR1 SGHTA, CDR2 FQGNSA. The CDR3 is 14 amino acids. Trimming took off 0 bases at V and 4 bases at J, with 9 bases between the two ends. CDR3 nucleotide sequence: TGTGCCAGCAGCTTAGCTCAGGGGTTCTATGGCTACACCTTC. Translation: CASSLAQGFYGYTF.

To note about this clone: At one boundary the junction diverges from the germline segment, which might be a read error. The genes are TRBV10-2 and TRBJ1-1; TRBD1 might be the D (6 bases). This CDR3 has 11 amino acids. Germline V lookup: CDR1 WSHSY, CDR2 SAAADI. The CDR3 nucleotides read TGCGCCAGCAGTGAGGGGGCAGGGGCTTCGTTT. Translating it yields CASSEGAGASF.

V gene TRBV7-2 combines with J gene TRBJ2-1, with TRBD2 identical over 8 bases. Germline-derived CDR1 and CDR2 are SGHTA and FQGNSA. The V gene end was trimmed by 3 bases and the J gene end by 8 bases; junction bases not matched to a gene: 9. The CDR3 totals 15 residues. The CDR3 DNA is TGTGCCAGCAGCTTTTTCGGGGGGGCCAGGGATGAGCAGTTCTTC. Translating it yields CASSFFGGARDEQFF.